This T cell receptor beta chain was documented in a study of cytotoxic CD8 clonotypes in ibrutinib-treated CLL. Study as a whole: Per sample, productive templates averaged nearly 260,000 and productive rearrangements averaged 94,082.

Notes on the study in general: In comparison with age-matched healthy donors, baseline clonality was higher and tracked circulating CD8+ T-cell counts.

Target depth was 1 in 200,000 to 1 in 1 million T cells, about 10x per clonotype. Sequencing used immunoSEQ multiplex PCR; TCRdb keeps in-frame clones, though not all of them. This table holds a few hundred thousand clones, roughly 80% found once. The CDR3 spans 14 residues. V was clipped by 6 bases and J by 7 bases; unmatched bases: 7. CDR1 and CDR2 (germline): SNHLY, FYNNEI. This clone has more than one count but fewer than ten. Its antigen is as yet unknown. The source was PBMCs, collected before ibrutinib treatment. The clonotype originates from a human donor with chronic lymphocytic leukemia. The gene calls are TRBV2 and TRBJ1-5; 9 positions agree with TRBD1. CDR3 loop: CASRGDRVGQPQHF. The CDR3, as DNA: TGTGCCAGCAGGGGGGACAGGGTGGGCCAGCCCCAGCATTTT.